Below are 14 T cell receptor beta chains sequenced from a single sample in a study of shared clonotypes between healthy human individuals. Sequencing used immunoSEQ multiplex PCR; TCRdb keeps in-frame clones, though not all of them. The sample contains under 1,100,000 clones, around 76% of which appear only once. The specimen sequenced was memory CD4+ T cells sorted from blood. Subset: CD45RA-negative fraction. The receptors stem from a man aged 18 to 29 in good health.

This rearrangement joins TRBV6-6 to TRBJ1-4; D is unclear. Trimming removed 2 bases at V and 8 bases at J, with 12 bases between. From germline, CDR1 is MNHNY and CDR2 SVGAGI (reference sequence). This CDR3 has 14 residues. CDR3 nucleotides: TGTGCCAGCAGTTACCCTGGTAGGGAGGAAAAACTGTTTTTT. Translation gives CASSYPGREEKLFF.

This clone appeared a single time. The rearrangement joins TRBV6-1 to TRBJ2-7; D unclear. Trimming removed 7 bases from V and 0 bases from J, with 10 bases in between. Per germline, CDR1 MNHNS and CDR2 SASEGT. CDR3 length equals 13 residues. The CDR3 DNA reads TGTGCCAGCACGAGACATAACTCCTACGAGCAGTACTTC. The encoded protein is CASTRHNSYEQYF.

The chain recombines TRBV5-1 with TRBJ1-6, with 7 bases lining up with TRBD1. Germline-derived CDR1 and CDR2 are SGHRS and YFSETQ. The trim removed 1 base at V and 6 bases at J, leaving 4 bases unmatched. There are 15 residues in the CDR3. DNA for the CDR3: TGCGCCAGCAGCTTGACAGGGGCGGGTAATTCACCCCTCCACTTT. Translation gives CASSLTGAGNSPLHF.

This clone has only a few counts. The DNA is left out, because the CDR3 cannot be placed on it with certainty; the CDR3 is given as TCRdb lists it. The chain has TRBV29-1 and TRBJ2-5; the D call of TRBD1 is as the table states it, not checked on the DNA. The CDR3 contains 9 residues when both ends are counted. CDR1 is SQVTM and CDR2 is ANQGSEA in the germline V gene. CDR3 loop: CSVAEGADF.

The J gene is TRBJ2-3, the V gene TRBV7-3, with 12 positions matching TRBD2. This CDR3 has 18 residues. The germline V gene has CDR1 SGHTA and CDR2 FQGTGA. V trimming: 1 base; J trimming: 2 bases; junction bases outside the gene matches: 7. The CDR3 DNA is TGTGCCAGCAGCTTAATGTCCCTAGCGGGGGGGAACACAGATACGCAGTATTTT. Encoded protein: CASSLMSLAGGNTDTQYF. Filled out from reference TRBV7-3 and TRBJ2-3, the complete variable domain reads GAGVSQTPSNKVTEKGKYVELRCDPISGHTALYWYRQSLGQGPEFLIYFQGTGAADDSGLPNDRFFAVRPEGSVSTLKIQRTERGDSAVYLCASSLMSLAGGNTDTQYFGPGTRLTVL.

This clone appeared a single time. CDR3 in DNA: TGTGCCTGGAGTGTAACGCGGTGGGAGGACGGGAGGGCCAGGGGGGGCGGTGAGCAGTTCTTC. It translates to CAWSVTRWEDGRARGGGEQFF. The chain couples TRBV30 to TRBJ2-1; D is possibly TRBD2 (8 bases). Germline lookup yields CDR1 GTSNPN and CDR2 SVGIG (reference sequence). This CDR3 contains 21 residues. V dropped 0 bases and J dropped 9 bases, with 36 bases sitting between them.

This sequence joins TRBV5-1 and TRBJ1-5, with D possibly being TRBD1 (6 bases). Looked up from germline, CDR1 is SGHRS and CDR2 is YFSETQ. The germline V and J ends were trimmed by 6 bases and 3 bases, with 13 bases remaining between them. The CDR3 has 14 amino acids. As DNA, the CDR3 is TGCGCCAGCATCCAGGGGACTTCCAATCAGCCCCAGCATTTT. This encodes CASIQGTSNQPQHF.

This clone was found a few times. The CDR3 region has the DNA TGTGCCAGCAGACGGACAGGGGGAATGAACACTGAAGCTTTCTTT. Its translation: CASRRTGGMNTEAFF. The genes are TRBV6-5 and TRBJ1-1; TRBD1 agrees at 10 bases. In germline, CDR1 is MNHEY, CDR2 SVGAGI. Unmatched junction bases numbered 4, after V lost 6 bases and J lost 0 bases. The CDR3 length is 15 residues.

This clone was counted once. Being one base from a much bigger clone, this may be a read error. The chain links TRBV14 to TRBJ2-5, with D possibly matching TRBD1 (5 bases). The V gene's germline CDR1 is SGHDN and CDR2 FVKESK. This CDR3 is built from 13 residues. Between the trimmed V and J ends, which lost 4 bases and 2 bases, there was a span of 8 bases. CDR3 coding DNA: TGTGCCAGCAGCCCTGACAGTCAAGAGACCCAGTACTTC. This encodes CASSPDSQETQYF.

This clone was seen a few times. The rearrangement links TRBV7-9 to TRBJ1-5; TRBD1 agrees at 8 bases. This CDR3 is built from 14 residues. Germline V gene sequence: CDR1 SEHNR, CDR2 FQNEAQ (reference sequence). With 3 bases clipped from V and 6 bases from J, the junction kept 4 bases outside the gene matches. The CDR3 region is CASSLGTGLQPQHF. For the CDR3, the DNA is TGTGCCAGCAGCTTGGGGACAGGACTTCAGCCCCAGCATTTT.

This clone was detected many times. The sample holds other DNA sequences that translate to the same CDR3. The V call is TRBV6-5, the J call TRBJ2-3; D is possibly TRBD1 (6 bases). The CDR3 has 12 amino acids. The germline V gene has CDR1 MNHEY and CDR2 SVGAGI. Trimming removed 4 bases from V and 6 bases from J, with 8 bases in between. CDR3 amino acids: CASSSRGDTQYF. CDR3 bases: TGTGCCAGCAGTTCGAGGGGGGATACGCAGTATTTT.

The rearrangement links TRBV7-9 to TRBJ1-1; D gene unclear. Germline V gives CDR1 SEHNR, CDR2 FQNEAQ (reference sequence). The CDR3 consists of 15 residues. V was pared by 1 base and J by 1 base, with 10 bases between. The CDR3 nucleotides are TGTGCCAGCAGCTTAGAGGGTATCGGGAACACTGAAGCTTTCTTT. This encodes CASSLEGIGNTEAFF.

The genes are TRBV6-1 and TRBJ2-3; D remains ambiguous. V gave up 10 bases and J gave up 8 bases, with 13 bases separating them. CDR1 is MNHNS and CDR2 is SASEGT in the germline V gene. This CDR3 has 11 amino acids. The CDR3: CATISEFTQYF. For the CDR3, the DNA is TGTGCCACTATTTCAGAGTTTACGCAGTATTTT.

CDR3 bases: TGTGCCATCAGTGATACGGCAGGAATTAATGAAAAACTGTTTTTT. Translated: CAISDTAGINEKLFF. The rearrangement links TRBV10-3 to TRBJ1-4; D remains ambiguous. CDR3 length: 15 residues. Germline CDR1 ENHRY, CDR2 SYGVKD. V lost 3 bases and J 4 bases, leaving 12 bases between the germline ends.